The 29 T cell receptor beta chains reported below all come from one sample, sequenced in a study of blood T cell repertoires in COVID-19. The protocol was immunoSEQ multiplex PCR, while the TCRdb copy is restricted to in-frame clones and leaves out a portion. The sample has 140,000 to 150,000 clones, approximately 80% seen once. Sequencing input: peripheral blood. Receptor source: a woman aged 40-49 years with active or convalescent COVID-19.

This chain links TRBV12-3 or TRBV12-4 with TRBJ1-5; 7 nucleotides line up with TRBD1. J gave up 7 bases and V 5 bases, and 5 bases lay outside the gene matches. The CDR3 sequence is 13 residues long. The CDR3 spells CASSKGAWQPQHF. CDR3 coding DNA: TGTGCCAGCAGTAAGGGGGCTTGGCAGCCCCAGCATTTT.

The rearrangement uses TRBV18 and TRBJ1-2, with D possibly being TRBD1 (6 bases). Germline V gene lookup returns CDR1 KGHSH and CDR2 LQKENI. The CDR3 is made up of 14 amino acids. With 1 base removed from V and 8 bases from J, the gap between germline ends came to 14 bases. The CDR3 DNA reads as TGTGCCAGCTCACCACGGGACACATTACTCGGCTACACCTTC. Protein sequence: CASSPRDTLLGYTF.

The V call is TRBV7-2, the J call TRBJ2-1; 10 bases align to TRBD1. V shed 5 bases and J 5 bases; nucleotides not matched to a gene: 3. CDR1 SGHTA and CDR2 FQGNSA come from the germline V gene. CDR3 size: 14 residues. CDR3 in DNA: TGTGCCAGCAGCCCGACAGGGGGCAACAATGAGCAGTTCTTC. This gives the protein CASSPTGGNNEQFF.

This clone was recorded many times. This sequence joins TRBV9 and TRBJ1-2, with 7 bases fitting TRBD1. This CDR3 has 16 amino acids. The germline CDR1 and CDR2 sequences are SGDLS and YYNGEE. V lost 4 bases to trimming and J lost 2 bases; unmatched junction nucleotides: 11. CDR3 coding DNA: TGTGCCAGCAGCCCCCACAGACAGGGTAGGAACTATGGCTACACCTTC. This encodes CASSPHRQGRNYGYTF.

J is TRBJ1-1 and V is TRBV6-5; a weak D match, TRBD1 (6 bases). The CDR3 extends over 13 amino acids. Trimming removed 8 bases from V and 0 bases from J, with 10 bases in between. The germline V gene encodes CDR1 MNHEY and CDR2 SVGAGI. The CDR3 loop is CASFRGLNTEAFF. CDR3 in DNA: TGTGCCAGCTTCAGGGGCTTGAACACTGAAGCTTTCTTT.

J is TRBJ2-1 and V is TRBV5-6, with 10 bases lining up with TRBD2. Germline CDR1 is SGHDT and CDR2 is YYEEEE. Trimming cost V 0 bases and J 15 bases; bases outside gene matches: 15. CDR3 length: 16 residues. The CDR3 DNA is TGTGCCAGCAGCTTGGGGCTAGCGGGGGCCTGGACGACCCTGTTCTTC. It specifies CASSLGLAGAWTTLFF.

The chain is built from TRBV7-9 and TRBJ2-3, with 10 bases fitting TRBD2. The germline V gene encodes CDR1 SEHNR and CDR2 FQNEAQ (reference sequence). With V trimmed by 5 bases and J by 2 bases, 7 bases remained unmatched. CDR3 length: 16 amino acids. CDR3 protein: CASSRRTSGHTDTQYF. Written as DNA, the CDR3 is TGTGCCAGCAGCCGAAGGACTAGCGGACACACAGATACGCAGTATTTT. The full variable domain, in which reference TRBV7-9 and TRBJ2-3 provide the parts outside the CDR3, is DTGVSQNPRHKITKRGQNVTFRCDPISEHNRLYWYRQTLGQGPEFLTYFQNEAQLEKSRLLSDRFSAERPKGSFSTLEIQRTEQGDSAMYLCASSRRTSGHTDTQYFGPGTRLTVL.

The J gene is TRBJ2-1, the V gene TRBV5-1, with a weak D call TRBD1 (6 bases). With 4 bases removed from V and 7 bases from J, the gap between germline ends came to 18 bases. Germline values: CDR1 SGHRS, CDR2 YFSETQ. This CDR3 has 15 amino acids. The chain's CDR3 is CASSPAGDMYNEQFF. In nucleotides, the CDR3 is TGCGCCAGCAGCCCCGCAGGGGATATGTATAATGAGCAGTTCTTC.

The chain couples TRBV11-2 to TRBJ1-4; 7 bases are a match to TRBD1. The CDR3 extends over 16 amino acids. Germline CDR1 SGHAT, CDR2 FQNNGV. V was pared by 1 base and J by 8 bases, with 10 bases of the junction left unmatched. CDR3 sequence: CASSLVSSAGGEKLFF. The CDR3 nucleotides read TGTGCCAGCAGCTTAGTTTCTTCGGCAGGGGGGGAAAAACTGTTTTTT. The full variable domain, with the rest looked up from reference TRBV11-2 and TRBJ1-4, is EAGVAQSPRYKIIEKRQSVAFWCNPISGHATLYWYQQILGQGPKLLIQFQNNGVVDDSQLPKDRFSAERLKGVDSTLKIQPAKLEDSAVYLCASSLVSSAGGEKLFFGSGTQLSVL.

The V call is TRBV19, the J call TRBJ2-2, with 11 bases fitting TRBD2. CDR1 and CDR2 (germline): LNHDA, SQIVND (reference sequence). This CDR3 spans 15 amino acids. V lost 8 bases to trimming and J lost 1 base; unmatched junction nucleotides: 3. The CDR3 DNA is TGTGCCAGTCAGACTAGCGGGATGAACACCGGGGAGCTGTTTTTT. Translated, it gives CASQTSGMNTGELFF.

This sequence joins TRBV19 and TRBJ1-2, with D unclear. Trimming shortened V by 3 bases and J by 6 bases, and 14 bases separated the two germline ends. The CDR3 is 14 amino acids. CDR1 is LNHDA and CDR2 is SQIVND in the germline V gene (reference sequence). CDR3 sequence (DNA): TGTGCCAGTAGTATGAGGAGGGTAGAGGATGGCTACACCTTC. As protein: CASSMRRVEDGYTF.

The chain is built from TRBV19 and TRBJ1-3; D is unclear. CDR3 length equals 14 residues. CDR1 and CDR2 (germline): LNHDA, SQIVND (reference sequence). V gave up 6 bases and J gave up 1 base, with 10 bases separating them. CDR3: CASRIAVSGNTIYF. The CDR3 bases are TGTGCCAGTAGAATCGCAGTTTCTGGAAACACCATATATTTT.

This chain links TRBV28 with TRBJ2-7; weak D call: TRBD1 (5 bases). Trimming removed 6 bases at V and 0 bases at J, with 15 bases between. In germline, CDR1 is MDHEN, CDR2 SYDVKM. There are 15 residues in the CDR3. Written as DNA, the CDR3 is TGTGCCAGCAGAAAATTCCTGACAGCCTCCTACGAGCAGTACTTC. Translated, it gives CASRKFLTASYEQYF.

This sequence joins TRBV19 and TRBJ1-4; 10 bases are shared with TRBD1. The germline gives CDR1 LNHDA, CDR2 SQIVND (reference sequence). Losses at the gene ends were 8 bases for V and 8 bases for J; bases not matched to a gene: 17. The CDR3 sequence is 17 residues long. The CDR3 DNA sequence: TGTGCCAGTTCCACAAGGGCACCGGGACAGGGGACCGAAAAACTGTTTTTT. It translates to CASSTRAPGQGTEKLFF.

The rearrangement joins TRBV9 to TRBJ2-5; 10 positions agree with TRBD2. Germline V gene lookup returns CDR1 SGDLS and CDR2 YYNGEE. The CDR3 covers 15 residues. Germline trimming cut 4 bases from V and 7 bases from J; bases unmatched to any gene: 10. Here the CDR3 DNA reads TGTGCCAGCAGCCCTGTGGTAGCGGGAGGAGGGACCCAGTACTTC. Translation: CASSPVVAGGGTQYF.

The table lists this clone with a few counts. The V call is TRBV2, the J call TRBJ2-6, with 11 bases identical to TRBD1. CDR1 is SNHLY and CDR2 is FYNNEI in the germline V gene. The CDR3 runs to 17 residues. Germline trimming cut 6 bases from V and 2 bases from J; bases unmatched to any gene: 6. CDR3 in DNA: TGTGCCAGCAGCCTGGACAGGGGGCGGGCTGGGGCCAACGTCCTGACTTTC. It translates to CASSLDRGRAGANVLTF.

This clone appeared a few times. The chain combines TRBV2 with TRBJ2-7; the match to TRBD2 covers 12 bases. Trimming at V came to 6 bases and at J to 3 bases, leaving 6 bases not matched to a gene. The germline CDR1 and CDR2 sequences are SNHLY and FYNNEI. The length of the CDR3 is 15 residues. CDR3 residues: CASRASGGASYEQYF. The DNA for the CDR3 is TGTGCCAGCAGAGCTAGCGGGGGGGCTAGCTACGAGCAGTACTTC.

This clone was counted a single time. V and J are TRBV5-1 and TRBJ1-1; D perhaps matches TRBD1 (5 bases). V was trimmed by 2 bases and J by 4 bases, leaving 9 bases between them. Germline loops: CDR1 SGHRS, CDR2 YFSETQ. The CDR3 totals 13 residues. The CDR3 DNA sequence: TGCGCCAGCAGCTTCACAGGAGCCACTGAAGCTTTCTTT. Translation: CASSFTGATEAFF.

This chain joins TRBV28 and TRBJ1-3; TRBD1 matches at 7 bases. The germline gives CDR1 MDHEN, CDR2 SYDVKM. The CDR3 contains 17 residues. The ends lost 4 bases at V and 0 bases at J; junction bases unmatched: 9. CDR3 coding DNA: TGTGCCAGCAGTTCCGGACAGGAGCTCCTCTCTGGAAACACCATATATTTT. Its protein product is CASSSGQELLSGNTIYF.

This clone has more than one count but fewer than ten. The chain couples TRBV7-9 to TRBJ2-5; 7 bases match TRBD2. The CDR3 loop spans 14 amino acids. Germline V gene sequence: CDR1 SEHNR, CDR2 FQNEAQ (reference sequence). V gave up 7 bases and J gave up 2 bases; unmatched junction bases: 7. The DNA for the CDR3 is TGTGCCAGCATCCCCGGGGGAGGGCAAGAGACCCAGTACTTC. Encoded protein: CASIPGGGQETQYF.

The chain uses TRBV7-9 and TRBJ2-2; 7 bases map to TRBD2. CDR1 and CDR2 from the germline V gene are SEHNR and FQNEAQ (reference sequence). J lost 1 base, V lost 2 bases, and 4 bases had no gene match. The CDR3 spans 16 residues. The CDR3 DNA reads as TGTGCCAGCAGCTTATACGCTAGCGGGAACACCGGGGAGCTGTTTTTT. As protein: CASSLYASGNTGELFF.

This chain uses TRBV7-2 with TRBJ1-5; 10 bases map to TRBD1. The V segment lost 3 bases and the J segment 6 bases; nucleotides outside the gene matches: 2. The germline gives CDR1 SGHTA, CDR2 FQGNSA. The CDR3 contains 14 residues. CDR3 in DNA: TGTGCCAGCAGCTTGGGACAGGGGAGTCAGCCCCAGCATTTT. The encoded protein is CASSLGQGSQPQHF.

The chain combines TRBV6-2 or TRBV6-3 with TRBJ2-2, with 14 nucleotides matching TRBD2. The CDR3 contains 17 residues. J lost 4 bases, V lost 2 bases, and 3 bases had no gene match. CDR1 and CDR2 (germline): MNHEY, SVGEGT. The CDR3 loop is CASSYAGLAGGTGELFF. Here the CDR3 DNA reads TGTGCCAGCAGTTACGCAGGACTAGCGGGAGGCACCGGGGAGCTGTTTTTT.

This rearrangement joins TRBV7-2 to TRBJ2-2, with a tentative D call TRBD2 (5 bases). This CDR3 region has 15 residues. V was shortened by 1 base and J by 1 base, with 7 bases between the two germline ends. Germline V CDR1 and CDR2: SGHTA, FQGNSA. The CDR3 DNA follows: TGTGCCAGCAGCTTAGAGGCGGGGAACACCGGGGAGCTGTTTTTT. The encoded protein is CASSLEAGNTGELFF.

This clone was detected only once. This chain connects TRBV25-1 to TRBJ2-6; TRBD1 matches 7 bases. Germline V gives CDR1 MGHDK, CDR2 SYGVNS. This CDR3 comprises 14 residues. The V and J ends lost 2 bases and 7 bases, in that order; junction bases with no gene match: 2. This CDR3 is CASSENRGANVLTF. The CDR3 DNA reads TGTGCCAGCAGTGAAAACAGGGGTGCCAACGTCCTGACTTTC.

This chain joins TRBV6-5 and TRBJ1-5, with TRBD1 matching 8 bases. Germline V gives CDR1 MNHEY, CDR2 SVGAGI. The trim removed 6 bases at V and 2 bases at J, leaving 6 bases unmatched. CDR3 size: 15 residues. As DNA, the CDR3 is TGTGCCAGCAGACCCGACAGGGGCGGCAATCAGCCCCAGCATTTT. It is translated as CASRPDRGGNQPQHF.

This clone was counted only a few times. V and J are TRBV27 and TRBJ1-2; 7 positions agree with TRBD1. J gave up 2 bases and V 6 bases, and 12 bases lay outside the gene matches. The CDR3 length is 16 residues. Germline CDR1 is MNHEY and CDR2 is SMNVEV (reference sequence). Written as DNA, the CDR3 is TGTGCCAGCAGATCCGAAACCGGGACAGCCAACTATGGCTACACCTTC. It specifies CASRSETGTANYGYTF.

The sample holds one count of this clone. This chain links TRBV11-3 with TRBJ1-2; D uncertain. This CDR3 contains 12 residues. Germline lookup yields CDR1 SGHNT and CDR2 YENEEA. Trimming removed 4 bases from V and 14 bases from J, with 17 bases in between. Written as DNA, the CDR3 is TGTGCCAGCAGCTCAGGACTAAGCCCTACAACCTTC. This codes for CASSSGLSPTTF. Drawing the rest from reference TRBV11-3 and TRBJ1-2, the complete variable domain is EAGVVQSPRYKIIEKKQPVAFWCNPISGHNTLYWYLQNLGQGPELLIRYENEEAVDDSQLPKDRFSAERLKGVDSTLKIQPAELGDSAVYLCASSSGLSPTTFGSGTRLTVV.

This chain joins TRBV13 and TRBJ2-7; weak D call: TRBD1 (6 bases). V lost 2 bases, J lost 6 bases, and 23 bases lay in between. Germline CDR1 is PRHDT and CDR2 is FYEKMQ (reference sequence). The CDR3 extends over 17 amino acids. The CDR3 here is CASSLSLRQGSSPEQYF. In DNA form, the CDR3 reads TGTGCCAGCAGCTTATCGCTCCGCCAGGGGTCCTCGCCCGAGCAGTACTTC.